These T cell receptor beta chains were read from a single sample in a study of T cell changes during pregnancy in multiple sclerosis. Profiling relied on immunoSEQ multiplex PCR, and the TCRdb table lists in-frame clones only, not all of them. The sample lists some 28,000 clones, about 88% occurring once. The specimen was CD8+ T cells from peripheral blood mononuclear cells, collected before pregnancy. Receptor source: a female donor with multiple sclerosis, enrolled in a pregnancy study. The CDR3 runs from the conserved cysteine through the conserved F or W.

CASSSGIGYEQYF,TRBJ2-7,TRBV7-8
CASSFGGEDNEQFF,TRBJ2-1,TRBV5-1
CASSPGTDNSPLHF,TRBJ1-6,TRBV19
CATSRGGGDTEAFF,TRBJ1-1,TRBV15
CASSFQGVNEKLFF,TRBJ1-4,TRBV6-6
CAWTTGGDGEAFF,TRBJ1-1,TRBV30
CASSPSGAQDTGELFF,TRBJ2-2,TRBV18
CASGLDGTSGGPYNEQFF,TRBJ2-1,TRBV12-5
CASSIGQGIYNEQFF,TRBJ2-1,TRBV28
CASSRLEGLPYEQYF,TRBJ2-7,TRBV4-1
CASSWERDTLFF,TRBJ1-4,TRBV5-5
CASSTDEGSTEAFF,TRBJ1-1,TRBV9
CATGTSSNYGYTF,TRBJ1-2,TRBV10-2
CASSYWTGGIHMNTEAFF,TRBJ1-1,TRBV28
CASSLPPGLKNTEAFF,TRBJ1-1,TRBV4-1
CASPTTDKNIQYF,TRBJ2-4,TRBV15